This TCR beta chain was recovered during a study of blood T cell repertoires in COVID-19. For the study at large: Samples taken during acute and convalescent COVID-19 were collected in the United States, Italy and Spain. Sources were T cells, B-cell-depleted T cells, or PBMCs; the material itself was cDNA or gDNA.

As handled by the study authors: Amplifying reference gene primers gave estimates of nucleated cell counts. Profiled with immunoSEQ multiplex PCR; TCRdb holds only in-frame clones, not every one. D and trimming come from the DNA, and the V and J calls and clone size come from that table. The sample contains about 210,000 clones, roughly 84% of which appear only once. Germline values: CDR1 MNHEY, CDR2 SVGAGI. This CDR3 spans 15 amino acids. Deletions cut 7 bases from V and 4 bases from J, with 17 bases between. The TCR was taken from a man aged 45-65 years with active or convalescent COVID-19. The sequencing sample was made of peripheral blood. The rearrangement links TRBV6-5 to TRBJ2-1, with a weak D call TRBD1 (6 bases). CDR3 DNA sequence: TGTGCCAGCATCTTGGGGTCCACAGGGTACAATGAGCAGTTCTTC. Its protein product is CASILGSTGYNEQFF.